This TCR beta chain comes out of a study of T cell responses to AZD1222 COVID-19 vaccine. General observations from the study: Clonal diversity was possibly underestimated; the donors were predominantly white British and more often female.

Concerning this clone itself: Its antigen is unknown.

The germline V and J ends were trimmed by 6 bases and 3 bases, with 17 bases remaining between them. The CDR3 contains 16 residues. Germline CDR1 reads MDHEN; CDR2 reads SYDVKM. Measured with immunoSEQ multiplex PCR; TCRdb has only the in-frame clones, and not every one. The sample gives 85,000 to 130,000 clones, 88% of which show up once; 8% to 9% is in the top ten. Material: peripheral blood, obtained on day 0 of AZD1222 vaccination. J is TRBJ2-2 and V is TRBV28, with no clear D. The receptor was derived from an adult in good health. CDR3 sequence reads: CASSQAGLRHTGELFF. The CDR3 DNA reads as TGTGCCAGCAGCCAGGCTGGGTTACGTCACACCGGGGAGCTGTTTTTT.